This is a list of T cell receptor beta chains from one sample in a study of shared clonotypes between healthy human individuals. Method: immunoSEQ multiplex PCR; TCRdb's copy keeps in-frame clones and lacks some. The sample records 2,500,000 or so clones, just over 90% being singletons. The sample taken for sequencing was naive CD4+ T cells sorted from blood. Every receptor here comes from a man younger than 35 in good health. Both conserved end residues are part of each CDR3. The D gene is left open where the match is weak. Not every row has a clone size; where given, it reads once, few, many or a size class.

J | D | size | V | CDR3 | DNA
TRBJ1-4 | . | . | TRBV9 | CASCPHPDGGEKLFF | TGTGCCAGCTGCCCCCATCCCGACGGAGGTGAAAAACTGTTTTTT
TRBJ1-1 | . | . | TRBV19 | CASSSQKNTEAFF | TGTGCCAGTAGTAGTCAGAAGAACACTGAAGCTTTCTTT
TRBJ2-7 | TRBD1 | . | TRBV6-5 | CASGGGTGRGQYF | TGTGCCAGCGGTGGGGGGACAGGCCGAGGGCAGTACTTC
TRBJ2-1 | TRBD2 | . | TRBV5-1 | CASSLVSTSGGYEQFF | TGCGCCAGCAGCTTGGTTTCGACTAGCGGGGGCTATGAGCAGTTCTTC
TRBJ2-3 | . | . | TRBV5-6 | CASSSADTQYF | TGTGCCAGCAGTTCGGCAGATACGCAGTATTTT
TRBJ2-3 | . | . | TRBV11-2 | CASSFSSAQDTQYF | TGTGCCAGCAGCTTTAGTAGTGCGCAAGATACGCAGTATTTT
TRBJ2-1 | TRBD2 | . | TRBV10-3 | CAITTSGGQEQFF | TGTGCCATCACGACTAGCGGGGGACAAGAGCAGTTCTTC
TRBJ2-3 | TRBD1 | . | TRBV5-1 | CASSAGTVSTDTQYF | TGCGCCAGCAGCGCTGGGACAGTAAGCACAGATACGCAGTATTTT
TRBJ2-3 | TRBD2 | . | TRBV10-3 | CAISEPPLPTGRARDTQYF | TGTGCCATCAGTGAGCCCCCTTTACCGACCGGGAGGGCCCGGGATACGCAGTATTTT
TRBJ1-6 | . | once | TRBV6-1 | CASTGGEGNNSPLHF | TGTGCCAGCACCGGGGGAGAGGGGAATAATTCACCCCTCCACTTT
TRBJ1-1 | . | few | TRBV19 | CASNPLSGSTEAFF | TGTGCCAGTAATCCCCTGTCGGGCAGCACTGAAGCTTTCTTT
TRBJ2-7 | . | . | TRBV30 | CAWTSPGTMFSEQYF | TGTGCCTGGACTAGTCCAGGGACGATGTTCAGCGAGCAGTACTTC
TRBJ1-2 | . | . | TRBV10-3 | CAISAVQAALVGYTF | TGTGCCATCAGTGCAGTGCAGGCGGCGTTAGTAGGCTACACCTTC
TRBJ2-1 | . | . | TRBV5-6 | CASSFFLSSAYNEQFF | TGTGCCAGCAGCTTTTTCTTGTCTAGCGCGTACAATGAGCAGTTCTTC
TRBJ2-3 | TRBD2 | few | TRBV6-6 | CASSYSPGLNTDTQYF | TGTGCCAGCAGTTACTCACCGGGACTAAACACAGATACGCAGTATTTT
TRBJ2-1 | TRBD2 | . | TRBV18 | CASSIAGGQGEQFF | TGTGCCAGCTCTATAGCGGGAGGGCAGGGTGAGCAGTTCTTC
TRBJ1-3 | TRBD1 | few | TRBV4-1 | CASSQTGGSGNTIYF | TGCGCCAGCAGTCAGACAGGGGGTTCTGGAAACACCATATATTTT
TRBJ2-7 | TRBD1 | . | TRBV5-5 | CASSTQTGAGSYEQYF | TGTGCCAGCAGCACTCAGACAGGGGCGGGTTCCTACGAGCAGTACTTC
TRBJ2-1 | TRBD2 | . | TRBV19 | CASSRSTVSGLEQFF | TGTGCCAGTAGTAGGTCCACCGTTAGCGGGTTAGAGCAGTTCTTC
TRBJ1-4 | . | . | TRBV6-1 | CASNTGRTNEKLFF | TGTGCCAGCAATACGGGACGGACTAATGAAAAACTGTTTTTT
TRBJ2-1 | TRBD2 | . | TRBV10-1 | CAGPGLAAYNEQFF | TGCGCCGGTCCGGGACTAGCGGCTTACAATGAGCAGTTCTTC
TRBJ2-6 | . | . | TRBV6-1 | CASGRDSSGANVLTF | TGTGCCAGCGGGCGGGACAGCTCTGGGGCCAACGTCCTGACTTTC
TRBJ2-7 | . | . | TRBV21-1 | CASSKVPRGAIESYEQYF | TGTGCCAGCAGCAAAGTTCCGCGGGGGGCCATCGAATCCTACGAGCAGTACTTC
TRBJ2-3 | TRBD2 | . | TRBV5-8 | CASSSAGEVTDTQYF | TGTGCCAGCAGCTCTGCGGGAGAGGTAACAGATACGCAGTATTTT